Listed below are T cell receptor beta chains from one sample, sequenced in a study of blood T cell repertoires in COVID-19. TCRdb keeps only in-frame clones here, not all; method: immunoSEQ multiplex PCR. Found here are some 70,000 clones, 90% of them singletons; the top ten hold less than 0.55%. Sequenced sample: peripheral blood. These receptors originate from a man in his fifties with COVID-19, enrolled during active disease. CDR3s include the opening cysteine and the closing phenylalanine or tryptophan. A D gene is named only where the DNA matches it firmly. Size tells how often a clone was seen (once, few, many) or the class of an expanded clone, and some rows leave it out.

CDR3: CASSLGQVVSGGYTF
DNA: TGTGCCAGCAGCTTGGGACAGGTCGTCTCGGGTGGCTACACCTTC
D: TRBD1
size: NA
V: TRBV7-9
J: TRBJ1-2

CDR3: CASSLGANEQYF
DNA: TGTGCCAGCAGCTTGGGAGCGAACGAGCAGTACTTC
D: NA
size: once
V: TRBV5-4
J: TRBJ2-7

CDR3: CATSSAGEETQYF
DNA: TGTGCCACCAGTTCGGCAGGGGAAGAGACCCAGTACTTC
D: NA
size: NA
V: TRBV24-1
J: TRBJ2-5

CDR3: CASSTLTSGKNNEQFF
DNA: TGCGCCAGCAGCACACTAACTAGCGGGAAAAACAATGAGCAGTTCTTC
D: TRBD2
size: NA
V: TRBV5-1
J: TRBJ2-1

CDR3: CASSQGTGGNYGYTF
DNA: TGCGCCAGCAGCCAAGGAACAGGGGGAAACTATGGCTACACCTTC
D: TRBD1
size: NA
V: TRBV4-1
J: TRBJ1-2

CDR3: CASSIGAGAADTQYF
DNA: TGTGCCAGTAGTATAGGGGCAGGGGCGGCAGATACGCAGTATTTT
D: NA
size: NA
V: TRBV19
J: TRBJ2-3

CDR3: CASSLITSGTYNEQFF
DNA: TGTGCCAGCAGCTTAATAACTAGCGGGACCTACAATGAGCAGTTCTTC
D: TRBD2
size: NA
V: TRBV7-3
J: TRBJ2-1

CDR3: CSASWGPRDEQYF
DNA: TGCAGTGCTAGTTGGGGGCCCCGAGACGAGCAGTACTTC
D: NA
size: NA
V: TRBV20-1
J: TRBJ2-7

CDR3: CASRTGVNYGYTF
DNA: TGTGCCAGCCGGACAGGAGTTAACTATGGCTACACCTTC
D: TRBD1
size: few
V: TRBV6-5
J: TRBJ1-2

CDR3: CASSLERGSSYEQYF
DNA: TGTGCCAGCAGTTTGGAGCGGGGGAGCTCCTACGAGCAGTACTTC
D: TRBD2
size: NA
V: TRBV28
J: TRBJ2-7

CDR3: CASTDPSTEDTEAFF
DNA: TGTGCCAGCACTGACCCCTCTACTGAGGACACTGAAGCTTTCTTT
D: NA
size: NA
V: TRBV2
J: TRBJ1-1

CDR3: CASSSDRGNTEAFF
DNA: TGTGCCAGCAGCTCGGACAGGGGGAACACTGAAGCTTTCTTT
D: TRBD1
size: NA
V: TRBV5-6
J: TRBJ1-1

CDR3: CASTTGTLLYEQYF
DNA: TGTGCCAGCACCACCGGGACTCTACTTTACGAGCAGTACTTC
D: NA
size: once
V: TRBV28
J: TRBJ2-7

CDR3: CASSYGQGDGYTF
DNA: TGTGCCAGCAGTTATGGTCAGGGTGATGGCTACACCTTC
D: NA
size: NA
V: TRBV6-5
J: TRBJ1-2

CDR3: CASSWGQKNTEAFF
DNA: TGTGCCAGCAGTTGGGGACAGAAAAACACTGAAGCTTTCTTT
D: TRBD1
size: NA
V: TRBV6-5
J: TRBJ1-1

CDR3: CASGLVLAGEGTDTQYF
DNA: TGTGCTAGTGGTTTGGTACTCGCGGGAGAGGGCACAGATACGCAGTATTTT
D: TRBD2
size: NA
V: TRBV12-5
J: TRBJ2-3

CDR3: CASSRSGSYNEQFF
DNA: TGTGCCAGCAGCCGTAGCGGGAGCTACAATGAGCAGTTCTTC
D: TRBD2
size: NA
V: TRBV7-3
J: TRBJ2-1

CDR3: CASSVEIRRTGANVLTF
DNA: TGTGCCAGCAGCGTAGAGATTAGGAGAACTGGGGCCAACGTCCTGACTTTC
D: NA
size: NA
V: TRBV9
J: TRBJ2-6

CDR3: CASSMADSGANVLTF
DNA: TGTGCCAGTAGTATGGCGGACTCTGGGGCCAACGTCCTGACTTTC
D: NA
size: NA
V: TRBV19
J: TRBJ2-6

CDR3: CASSYEIAGDEQFF
DNA: TGTGCCAGCAGTTACGAGATAGCGGGAGATGAGCAGTTCTTC
D: TRBD2
size: NA
V: TRBV6-2/TRBV6-3
J: TRBJ2-1

CDR3: CASSPGQQETQYF
DNA: TGTGCCAGCAGTCCGGGACAACAAGAGACCCAGTACTTC
D: NA
size: NA
V: TRBV2
J: TRBJ2-5

CDR3: CARSFDRNTGELFF
DNA: TGTGCCAGAAGCTTCGACAGGAACACCGGGGAGCTGTTTTTT
D: NA
size: NA
V: TRBV5-3
J: TRBJ2-2

CDR3: CSAGQDYGYTF
DNA: TGCAGCGCCGGACAGGACTATGGCTACACCTTC
D: TRBD1
size: NA
V: TRBV29-1
J: TRBJ1-2

CDR3: CSVEQGFYGYTF
DNA: TGCAGCGTTGAGCAGGGGTTTTACGGCTACACCTTC
D: NA
size: NA
V: TRBV29-1
J: TRBJ1-2

CDR3: CASSFIGGSTYEQYF
DNA: TGTGCCAGCAGCTTTATCGGCGGGAGTACTTACGAGCAGTACTTC
D: TRBD2
size: NA
V: TRBV5-5
J: TRBJ2-7

CDR3: CASIEDRTNTEAFF
DNA: TGTGCCAGTATAGAGGACAGGACCAACACTGAAGCTTTCTTT
D: TRBD1
size: NA
V: TRBV19
J: TRBJ1-1